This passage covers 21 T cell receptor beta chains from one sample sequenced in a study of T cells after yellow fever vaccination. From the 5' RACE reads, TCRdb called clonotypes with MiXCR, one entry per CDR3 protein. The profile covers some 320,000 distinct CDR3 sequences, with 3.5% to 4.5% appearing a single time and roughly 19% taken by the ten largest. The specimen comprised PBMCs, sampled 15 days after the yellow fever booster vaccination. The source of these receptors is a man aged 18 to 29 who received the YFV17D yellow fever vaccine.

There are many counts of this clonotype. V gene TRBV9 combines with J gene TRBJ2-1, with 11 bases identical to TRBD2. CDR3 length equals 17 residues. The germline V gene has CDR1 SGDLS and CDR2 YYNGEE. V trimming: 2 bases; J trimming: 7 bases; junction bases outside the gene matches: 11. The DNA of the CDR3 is TGTGCCAGCAGCGTCGCTAGCGGGGGGCTAATTGGTAATGAGCAGTTCTTC. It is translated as CASSVASGGLIGNEQFF.

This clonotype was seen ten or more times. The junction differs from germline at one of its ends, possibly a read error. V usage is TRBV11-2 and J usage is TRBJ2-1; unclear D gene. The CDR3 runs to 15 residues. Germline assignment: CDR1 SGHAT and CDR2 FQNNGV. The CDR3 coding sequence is TGTGCCAGCAGCATAGAAGGGTTTACCTACAATGAGCAGTTCTTC. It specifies CASSIEGFTYNEQFF.

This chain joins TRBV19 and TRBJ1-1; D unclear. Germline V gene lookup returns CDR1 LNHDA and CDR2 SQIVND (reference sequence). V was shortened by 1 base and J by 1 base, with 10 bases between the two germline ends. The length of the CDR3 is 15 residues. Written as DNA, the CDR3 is TGTGCCAGTAGTATAGGAAGTAGAACGAACACTGAAGCTTTCTTT. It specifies CASSIGSRTNTEAFF.

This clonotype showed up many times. The CDR3 bases are TGTGCCAGCATCCCTATCAGGGGAGGAGCTTTCTTT. It translates to CASIPIRGGAFF. The J gene is TRBJ1-1, the V gene TRBV12-3 or TRBV12-4; D might be TRBD1 (6 bases). V dropped 7 bases and J dropped 10 bases, with 16 bases sitting between them. The CDR3 is 12 amino acids.

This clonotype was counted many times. The CDR3 reads CASSYPRGLNEQFF. The CDR3 DNA is TGTGCCAGCAGTTATCCCAGGGGGCTCAATGAGCAGTTCTTC. The rearrangement uses TRBV6-2 or TRBV6-3 and TRBJ2-1; TRBD1 matches at 8 bases. Unmatched junction bases numbered 4, after V lost 3 bases and J lost 6 bases. This CDR3 contains 14 residues. The V gene's germline CDR1 is MNHEY and CDR2 SVGEGT.

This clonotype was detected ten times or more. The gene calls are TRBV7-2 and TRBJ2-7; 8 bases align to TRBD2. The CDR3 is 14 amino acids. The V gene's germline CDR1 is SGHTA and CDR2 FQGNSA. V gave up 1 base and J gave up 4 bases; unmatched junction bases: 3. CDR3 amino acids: CASSLGSGAYEQYV. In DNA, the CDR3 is TGTGCCAGCAGCTTAGGTAGCGGGGCGTACGAGCAGTACGTC.

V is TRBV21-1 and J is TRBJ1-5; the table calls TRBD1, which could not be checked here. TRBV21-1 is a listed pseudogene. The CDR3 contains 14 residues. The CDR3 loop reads CASRVAEGGQPQHF. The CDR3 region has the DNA TGTGCCAGCAGGGTTGCGGAGGGGGGGCAGCCCCAGCATTTT.

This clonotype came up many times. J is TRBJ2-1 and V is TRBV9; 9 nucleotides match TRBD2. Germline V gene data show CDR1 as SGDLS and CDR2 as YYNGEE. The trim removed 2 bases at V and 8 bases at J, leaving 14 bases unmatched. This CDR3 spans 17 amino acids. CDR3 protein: CASSVLAGTSLADEQFF. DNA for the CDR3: TGTGCCAGCAGCGTCTTAGCCGGGACTAGCTTAGCCGATGAGCAGTTCTTC. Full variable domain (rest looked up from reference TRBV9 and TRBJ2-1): DSGVTQTPKHLITATGQRVTLRCSPRSGDLSVYWYQQSLDQGLQFLIQYYNGEERAKGNILERFSAQQFPDLHSELNLSSLELGDSALYFCASSVLAGTSLADEQFFGPGTRLTVL.

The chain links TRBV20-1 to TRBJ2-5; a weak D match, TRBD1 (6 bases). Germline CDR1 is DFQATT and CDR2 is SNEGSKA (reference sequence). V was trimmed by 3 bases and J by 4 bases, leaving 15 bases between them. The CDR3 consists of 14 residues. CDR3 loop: CSARRTGPGETQYF. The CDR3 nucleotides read TGCAGTGCTAGGCGAACAGGGCCCGGAGAGACCCAGTACTTC.

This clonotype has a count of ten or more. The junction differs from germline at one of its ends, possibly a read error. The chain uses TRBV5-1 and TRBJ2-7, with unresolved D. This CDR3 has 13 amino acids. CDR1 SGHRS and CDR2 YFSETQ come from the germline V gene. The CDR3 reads CASSLSSSYEQYF. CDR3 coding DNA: TGTGCCAGCAGCTTATCGAGCTCCTACGAGCAGTACTTC.

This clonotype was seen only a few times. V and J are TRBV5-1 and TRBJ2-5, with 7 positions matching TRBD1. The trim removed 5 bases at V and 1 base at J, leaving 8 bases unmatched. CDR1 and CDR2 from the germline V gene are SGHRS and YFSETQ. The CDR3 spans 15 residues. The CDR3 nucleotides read TGCGCCAGCAGGCGACAGGGTGATCCCCAAGAGACCCAGTACTTC. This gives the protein CASRRQGDPQETQYF.

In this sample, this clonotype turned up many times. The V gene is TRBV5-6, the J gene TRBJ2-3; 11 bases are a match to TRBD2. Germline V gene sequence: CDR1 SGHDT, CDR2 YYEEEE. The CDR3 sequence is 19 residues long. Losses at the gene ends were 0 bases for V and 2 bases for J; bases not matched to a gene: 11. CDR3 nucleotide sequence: TGTGCCAGCAGCTTGGAGGGCCTAGCGGGGGGTCCTATCACAGATACGCAGTATTTT. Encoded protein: CASSLEGLAGGPITDTQYF.

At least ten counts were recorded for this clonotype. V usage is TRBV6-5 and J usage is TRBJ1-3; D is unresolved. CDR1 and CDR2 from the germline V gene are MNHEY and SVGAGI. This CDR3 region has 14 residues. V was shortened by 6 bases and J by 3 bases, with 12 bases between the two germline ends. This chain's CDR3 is CASRLLKNGNTIYF. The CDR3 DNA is TGTGCCAGCAGACTCCTGAAGAATGGAAACACCATATATTTT.

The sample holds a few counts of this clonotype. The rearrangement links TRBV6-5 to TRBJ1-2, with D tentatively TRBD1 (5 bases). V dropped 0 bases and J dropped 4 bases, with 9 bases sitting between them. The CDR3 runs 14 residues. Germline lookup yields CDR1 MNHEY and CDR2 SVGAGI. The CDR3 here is CASSYSSRGYGYTF. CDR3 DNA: TGTGCCAGCAGTTACTCTTCGAGGGGCTATGGCTACACCTTC.

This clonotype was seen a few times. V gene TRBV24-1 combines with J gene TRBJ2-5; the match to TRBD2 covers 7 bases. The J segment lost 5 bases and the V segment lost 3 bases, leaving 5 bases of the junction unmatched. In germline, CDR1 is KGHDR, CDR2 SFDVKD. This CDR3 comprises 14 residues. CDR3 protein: CATSDDNGGETQYF. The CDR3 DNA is TGTGCCACCAGTGATGACAACGGGGGGGAGACCCAGTACTTC.

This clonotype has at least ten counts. The CDR3 spells CSARGTGGLQHF. CDR3 nucleotide sequence: TGCAGTGCTAGAGGCACAGGGGGGCTCCAGCATTTT. V and J are TRBV20-1 and TRBJ1-5, with 8 bases matching TRBD1. Germline loops: CDR1 DFQATT, CDR2 SNEGSKA (reference sequence). V lost 1 base, J lost 12 bases, and 5 bases stayed unmatched. This CDR3 comprises 12 residues.

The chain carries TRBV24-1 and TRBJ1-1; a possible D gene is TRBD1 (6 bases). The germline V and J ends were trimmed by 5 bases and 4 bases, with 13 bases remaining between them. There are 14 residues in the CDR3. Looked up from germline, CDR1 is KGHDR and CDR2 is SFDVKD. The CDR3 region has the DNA TGTGCCACCAGTGGTACAGGGCGAGTCACTGAAGCTTTCTTT. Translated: CATSGTGRVTEAFF.

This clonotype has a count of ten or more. In DNA form, the CDR3 reads TGCGCCAGCAGCGGGGGGGGACATACAGGGGTCCAAGAGACCCAGTACTTC. It encodes CASSGGGHTGVQETQYF. The chain links TRBV5-1 to TRBJ2-5; D may be TRBD1 or TRBD2 (7 bases each). The germline CDR1 and CDR2 sequences are SGHRS and YFSETQ. Trimming took off 4 bases at V and 1 base at J, with 20 bases between the two ends. The CDR3 totals 17 residues.

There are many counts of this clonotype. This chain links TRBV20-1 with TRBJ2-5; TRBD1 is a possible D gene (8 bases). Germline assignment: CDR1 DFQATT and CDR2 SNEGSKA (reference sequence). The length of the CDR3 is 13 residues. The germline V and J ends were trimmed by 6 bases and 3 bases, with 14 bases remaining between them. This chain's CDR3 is CSAIQGGKETQYF. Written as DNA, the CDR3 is TGCAGTGCGATACAGGGGGGGAAAGAGACCCAGTACTTC.

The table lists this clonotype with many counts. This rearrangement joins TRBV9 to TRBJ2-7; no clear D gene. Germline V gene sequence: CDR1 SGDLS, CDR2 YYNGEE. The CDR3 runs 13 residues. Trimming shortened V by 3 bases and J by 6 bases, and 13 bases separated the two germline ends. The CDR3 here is CASSAQTVSEQYF. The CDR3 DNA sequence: TGTGCCAGCAGCGCTCAGACCGTCTCCGAGCAGTACTTC.

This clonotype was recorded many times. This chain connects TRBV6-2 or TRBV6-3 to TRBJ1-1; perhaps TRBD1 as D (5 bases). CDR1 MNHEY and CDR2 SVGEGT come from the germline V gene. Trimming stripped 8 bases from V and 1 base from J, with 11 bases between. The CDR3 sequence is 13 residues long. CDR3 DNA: TGTGCCAGCCGCCGGGGACCGAACACTGAAGCTTTCTTT. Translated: CASRRGPNTEAFF.